This T cell receptor (beta chain) is drawn from a study of cytomegalovirus exposure and HLA in healthy donors. Between the trimmed V and J ends, which lost 2 bases and 2 bases, there was a span of 8 bases. The germline CDR1 and CDR2 sequences are SGHTA and FQGNSA. The CDR3 sequence is 14 residues long. For this clone: Its antigen is unknown.

General observations from the study: Confirmation was obtained in vitro that a few CMV-associated chains are specific for CMV antigens. Analyses of presence and absence presupposed an approximately uniform sequencing depth across donors.

It was with 60 Vbeta and 13 Jbeta primers that the PCR ran. The method was immunoSEQ multiplex PCR; TCRdb's version includes in-frame clones alone and lacks a portion of them. The sample includes about 150,000 clones, over 70% of them seen just once. The chain links TRBV7-2 to TRBJ2-3; D gene unclear. The TCR comes from a man in his thirties or forties in good health and CMV-seronegative. The source material was PBMCs. The CDR3 reads CASSLRYYTDTQYF. The CDR3 DNA follows: TGTGCCAGCAGCTTAAGATACTACACAGATACGCAGTATTTT.